The clone carrying this T cell receptor beta chain was counted between two and nine times. The antigen is not known. These data come from a study of CD8 T cells in ankylosing spondylitis. The study, taken as a whole, reports: Characteristic of ankylosing spondylitis blood, it appeared, was a TCR beta motif comprising roughly 8 highly homologous variants. As reported, disease-linked clones showed significant enrichment in matched ankylosing spondylitis synovial fluid.

The CDR3 is made up of 16 amino acids. Trimming shortened V by 3 bases and J by 0 bases, and 11 bases separated the two germline ends. TCRdb called the 5' RACE reads again in MiXCR, with one record for every CDR3 protein. The sample carries tens of thousands of distinct CDR3 sequences, approximately 8% recorded once. The gene calls are TRBV12-3 or TRBV12-4 and TRBJ2-2; perhaps TRBD2 as D (5 bases). Sequencing was carried out using blood. This clonotype originated in a male donor with ankylosing spondylitis or in good health (not recorded which). The CDR3 here is CASSFGGRPNTGELFF. As DNA, the CDR3 is TGTGCCAGCAGTTTTGGCGGGCGGCCGAACACCGGGGAGCTGTTTTTT.